Shown below are 8 T cell receptor beta chains from a single sample sequenced in a study of CD4 T cells in relation to SARS-CoV-2 and coronaviruses. Method: immunoSEQ multiplex PCR; TCRdb's copy keeps in-frame clones and lacks some. Found here are tens of thousands of clones, approximately 85% of them singletons; the top ten hold about 3.3%. Sequences were obtained from memory CD4+ T cells from PBMCs. The receptors were sampled from an adult with COVID-19.

The chain couples TRBV6-5 to TRBJ2-3; 9 bases line up with TRBD2. V was clipped by 2 bases and J by 10 bases; unmatched bases: 10. This CDR3 is 15 amino acids long. CDR1 and CDR2 from the germline V gene are MNHEY and SVGAGI. The CDR3 sequence is CASSYASSGRGSQYF. CDR3 nucleotides: TGTGCCAGCAGTTACGCCAGTAGCGGGAGAGGATCGCAGTATTTT.

The genes are TRBV7-3 and TRBJ2-3; 13 bases line up with TRBD2. Germline V CDR1 and CDR2: SGHTA, FQGTGA. CDR3 length equals 15 residues. The junction had 11 bases not matched to a gene; V was cut back by 8 bases and J by 9 bases. Here the CDR3 DNA reads TGTGCCAGCGGATGGACTAGCGGGAGTTTTGACACGCAGTATTTT. This gives the protein CASGWTSGSFDTQYF.

The chain carries TRBV30 and TRBJ2-3; TRBD2 matches 9 bases. From germline, CDR1 is GTSNPN and CDR2 SVGIG (reference sequence). CDR3 size: 13 residues. Germline trimming cut 3 bases from V and 8 bases from J; bases unmatched to any gene: 6. CDR3 coding DNA: TGTGCCTGGAGCCTAGCGGGACCAGGTACGCAGTATTTT. Its protein is CAWSLAGPGTQYF. Variable domain in full (rest from reference TRBV30 and TRBJ2-3): SQTIHQWPATLVQPVGSPLSLECTVEGTSNPNLYWYRQAAGRGLQLLFYSVGIGQISSEVPQNLSASRPQDRQFILSSKKLLLSDSGFYLCAWSLAGPGTQYFGPGTRLTVL.

V gene TRBV16 combines with J gene TRBJ2-5; D call uncertain. From germline, CDR1 is KGHSY and CDR2 FQNENV. This CDR3 has 14 residues. With 0 bases removed from V and 6 bases from J, the gap between germline ends came to 11 bases. This chain's CDR3 is CASSQSSGRKTQYF. The CDR3 coding sequence is TGTGCCAGCAGCCAATCCTCGGGTAGGAAGACCCAGTACTTC. The entire variable domain, with the rest obtained from reference TRBV16 and TRBJ2-5, is as follows: GEEVAQTPKHLVRGEGQKAKLYCAPIKGHSYVFWYQQVLKNEFKFLISFQNENVFDETGMPKERFSAKCLPNSPCSLEIQATKLEDSAVYFCASSQSSGRKTQYFGPGTRLLVL.

V and J are TRBV7-9 and TRBJ2-1, with D possibly matching TRBD2 (6 bases). This CDR3 is built from 15 residues. Trimming left V 5 bases short and J 4 bases short, with 15 bases between. CDR1 is SEHNR, CDR2 FQNEAQ, per germline (reference sequence). The DNA of the CDR3 is TGTGCCAGCAGCCCCCGGGACTCGCCATACAATGAGCAGTTCTTC. This translates into CASSPRDSPYNEQFF.

The chain carries TRBV5-1 and TRBJ2-1; D could derive from TRBD1 or TRBD2 (5 bases each). This CDR3 region has 16 residues. V lost 4 bases and J 0 bases, leaving 14 bases between the germline ends. CDR1 is SGHRS and CDR2 is YFSETQ in the germline V gene. The CDR3 reads CASSPGDGASYNEQFF. The CDR3 DNA sequence: TGCGCCAGCAGCCCCGGGGACGGGGCCTCCTACAATGAGCAGTTCTTC.

The CDR3 DNA reads as TGCGCCAGCAGAAGTCAGCGGGAGACAGAGGGGGTCGAATCTGGAGAGACCCAGTACTTC. Translating gives CASRSQRETEGVESGETQYF. The chain employs TRBV10-1 and TRBJ2-5; TRBD2 aligns across 8 bases. Trimming cost V 6 bases and J 4 bases; bases outside gene matches: 25. The CDR3 covers 20 residues. Germline V gene sequence: CDR1 WNHNN, CDR2 SYGVQD (reference sequence).

V gene TRBV5-1 combines with J gene TRBJ2-5; 7 nucleotides align to TRBD1. Germline trimming cut 4 bases from V and 4 bases from J; bases unmatched to any gene: 10. The CDR3 totals 15 residues. Germline V gene data show CDR1 as SGHRS and CDR2 as YFSETQ. CDR3 sequence: CASSPSTGVGETQYF. In DNA form, the CDR3 reads TGCGCCAGCAGCCCCTCAACAGGGGTAGGAGAGACCCAGTACTTC.